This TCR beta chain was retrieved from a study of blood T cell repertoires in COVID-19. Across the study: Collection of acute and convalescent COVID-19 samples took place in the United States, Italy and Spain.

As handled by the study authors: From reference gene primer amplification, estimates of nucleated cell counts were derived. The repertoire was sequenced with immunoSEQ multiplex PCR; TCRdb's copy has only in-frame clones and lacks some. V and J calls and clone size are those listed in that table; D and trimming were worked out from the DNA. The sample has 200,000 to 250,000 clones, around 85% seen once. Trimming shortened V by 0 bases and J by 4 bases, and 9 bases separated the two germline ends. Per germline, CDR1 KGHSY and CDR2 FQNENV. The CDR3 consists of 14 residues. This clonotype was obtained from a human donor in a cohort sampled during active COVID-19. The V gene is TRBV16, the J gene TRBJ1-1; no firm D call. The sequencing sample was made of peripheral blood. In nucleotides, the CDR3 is TGTGCCAGCAGCCAATCGGGAGGACGCACTGAAGCTTTCTTT. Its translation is CASSQSGGRTEAFF.